Each of the 21 T cell receptor beta chains below was sequenced from the same sample in a study of blood T cell repertoires in COVID-19. Clones were sequenced by immunoSEQ multiplex PCR, and TCRdb holds only the in-frame ones, with some missing. The profile shows 100,000 to 120,000 clones, approximately 88% of them singletons. Sequenced sample: peripheral blood. These receptors originate from a woman aged 40 to 55 with acute or convalescent COVID-19.

This chain connects TRBV5-1 to TRBJ1-1; 8 bases align to TRBD1. The germline CDR1 and CDR2 sequences are SGHRS and YFSETQ. The V and J ends lost 0 bases and 4 bases, in that order; junction bases with no gene match: 5. The CDR3 length is 15 residues. The CDR3 DNA is TGCGCCAGCAGCTTGGCTCAGGGGGCTGGCACTGAAGCTTTCTTT. Its protein product is CASSLAQGAGTEAFF.

This chain links TRBV5-1 with TRBJ2-5; D perhaps matches TRBD1 (5 bases). Germline V gene data show CDR1 as SGHRS and CDR2 as YFSETQ. V gave up 0 bases and J gave up 6 bases, with 9 bases separating them. The CDR3 has 13 amino acids. This CDR3 reads CASSLGPGKTQYF. In DNA form, the CDR3 reads TGCGCCAGCAGCTTGGGGCCAGGGAAGACCCAGTACTTC. Using reference TRBV5-1 and TRBJ2-5 for the parts outside the CDR3, the full variable domain is KAGVTQTPRYLIKTRGQQVTLSCSPISGHRSVSWYQQTPGQGLQFLFEYFSETQRNKGNFPGRFSGRQFSNSRSEMNVSTLELGDSALYLCASSLGPGKTQYFGPGTRLLVL.

V usage is TRBV6-6 and J usage is TRBJ2-3; 7 positions agree with TRBD2. With V trimmed by 5 bases and J by 4 bases, 6 bases remained unmatched. Per germline, CDR1 MNHNY and CDR2 SVGAGI (reference sequence). The CDR3 covers 14 residues. In DNA form, the CDR3 reads TGTGCCAGCAGTGAGACTAGCAGCTCAGATACGCAGTATTTT. It yields the protein CASSETSSSDTQYF.

The chain carries TRBV15 and TRBJ1-5, with TRBD1 as a possible D gene (5 bases). Germline V gene sequence: CDR1 LNHNV, CDR2 YYDKDF (reference sequence). The CDR3 is made up of 15 amino acids. The V end was cut by 5 bases, the J end by 5 bases, with 16 bases between. The CDR3 region is CATSRKRGTDQPQHF. CDR3 nucleotides: TGTGCCACCAGCCGAAAACGGGGGACGGATCAGCCCCAGCATTTT.

V gene TRBV2 combines with J gene TRBJ2-7; 10 bases agree with TRBD1. The CDR3 has 13 amino acids. Germline trimming cut 5 bases from V and 5 bases from J; bases unmatched to any gene: 3. Germline CDR1 reads SNHLY; CDR2 reads FYNNEI. CDR3 residues: CASSQTGGHEQYF. In DNA, the CDR3 is TGTGCCAGCAGTCAGACAGGGGGCCACGAGCAGTACTTC.

The rearrangement uses TRBV5-1 and TRBJ2-5, with 7 bases matching TRBD1. This CDR3 has 14 amino acids. Trimming took 4 bases from V and 2 from J; bases not matched to a gene: 5. Germline CDR1 SGHRS, CDR2 YFSETQ. The CDR3 loop reads CASSRDRAQETQYF. The CDR3 coding sequence is TGCGCCAGCAGCCGAGACAGGGCTCAAGAGACCCAGTACTTC. Complete variable domain (other parts from reference TRBV5-1 and TRBJ2-5): KAGVTQTPRYLIKTRGQQVTLSCSPISGHRSVSWYQQTPGQGLQFLFEYFSETQRNKGNFPGRFSGRQFSNSRSEMNVSTLELGDSALYLCASSRDRAQETQYFGPGTRLLVL.

V and J are TRBV18 and TRBJ1-1; TRBD1 matches 7 bases. The J segment lost 0 bases and the V segment lost 6 bases, leaving 4 bases of the junction unmatched. Germline lookup yields CDR1 KGHSH and CDR2 LQKENI. This CDR3 spans 14 amino acids. The CDR3 loop is CASSPGQVNTEAFF. The CDR3 DNA is TGTGCCAGCTCCCCTGGACAGGTGAACACTGAAGCTTTCTTT.

The chain employs TRBV19 and TRBJ2-7; 9 bases are a match to TRBD1. V gave up 4 bases and J gave up 9 bases; unmatched junction bases: 10. This CDR3 is 14 amino acids long. Germline values: CDR1 LNHDA, CDR2 SQIVND (reference sequence). CDR3 protein: CASSTPDRGGVQYF. The CDR3 bases are TGTGCCAGTAGTACCCCGGACAGGGGAGGTGTGCAGTACTTC.

The CDR3 sequence is CASSETGTIPYNEQFF. The CDR3 DNA is TGTGCCAGCAGCGAAACCGGGACTATACCATACAATGAGCAGTTCTTC. The chain has TRBV9 and TRBJ2-1; 7 bases fit TRBD2. With 3 bases clipped from V and 4 bases from J, the junction kept 10 bases outside the gene matches. Germline V gene lookup returns CDR1 SGDLS and CDR2 YYNGEE. The CDR3 is 16 amino acids.

The genes are TRBV7-3 and TRBJ2-3; 12 bases agree with TRBD1. CDR1 is SGHTA, CDR2 FQGTGA, per germline. This CDR3 is 14 amino acids long. The trim removed 5 bases at V and 7 bases at J, leaving 4 bases unmatched. The CDR3 here is CASSTGTGGNTQYF. The CDR3 coding sequence is TGTGCCAGCAGCACCGGGACAGGGGGCAATACGCAGTATTTT.

V gene TRBV27 combines with J gene TRBJ1-4; 10 bases line up with TRBD1. The CDR3 has 19 amino acids. The junction had 17 bases not matched to a gene; V was cut back by 0 bases and J by 10 bases. The germline V gene has CDR1 MNHEY and CDR2 SMNVEV (reference sequence). CDR3 amino acids: CASSLSKGVIGTGVVKLFF. The CDR3 DNA follows: TGTGCCAGCAGTTTATCGAAGGGGGTTATCGGGACAGGGGTGGTAAAACTGTTTTTT.

The chain links TRBV12-5 to TRBJ2-2, with D possibly being TRBD2 (5 bases). V gave up 4 bases and J gave up 6 bases, with 12 bases separating them. Germline V gene sequence: CDR1 LGHNT, CDR2 FRNRAP. This CDR3 has 14 residues. CDR3 residues: CASGYLREPGELFF. CDR3 sequence (DNA): TGTGCTAGTGGTTATCTCCGGGAACCCGGGGAGCTGTTTTTT.

This clone has more than one count but fewer than ten. The chain uses TRBV4-3 and TRBJ2-7; D is perhaps TRBD2 (5 bases). Germline CDR1 reads LGHNA; CDR2 reads YSLEER. This CDR3 comprises 15 residues. V was trimmed by 0 bases and J by 4 bases, leaving 13 bases between them. CDR3 sequence: CASSQEEGIRYEQYF. The CDR3 DNA sequence: TGCGCCAGCAGCCAAGAAGAGGGAATTAGGTACGAGCAGTACTTC.

The chain is built from TRBV19 and TRBJ1-1; weak D call: TRBD1 (5 bases). This CDR3 contains 15 residues. The germline CDR1 and CDR2 sequences are LNHDA and SQIVND (reference sequence). V dropped 7 bases and J dropped 0 bases, with 15 bases sitting between them. The CDR3 spells CASKNQGIMNTEAFF. CDR3 nucleotide sequence: TGTGCCAGTAAGAATCAGGGAATAATGAACACTGAAGCTTTCTTT.

This chain uses TRBV7-9 with TRBJ1-1; possibly TRBD1 for D (5 bases). CDR1 is SEHNR and CDR2 is FQNEAQ in the germline V gene (reference sequence). The CDR3 runs to 15 residues. V was trimmed by 0 bases and J by 7 bases, leaving 15 bases between them. CDR3 DNA sequence: TGTGCCAGCAGCTTAGCTGTCGCAGGGAAGGTTGAAGCTTTCTTT. Amino acids: CASSLAVAGKVEAFF.

A single count supports this clone. V usage is TRBV2 and J usage is TRBJ1-1; possible D gene TRBD1, 5 bases. Deletions cut 6 bases from V and 3 bases from J, with 11 bases between. The CDR3 has 13 residues. Germline CDR1 is SNHLY and CDR2 is FYNNEI. Here the CDR3 DNA reads TGTGCCAGCAGACGACAGCTTTACACTGAAGCTTTCTTT. Protein: CASRRQLYTEAFF.

The chain joins TRBV7-7 to TRBJ2-5; TRBD1 matches 8 bases. Germline V CDR1 and CDR2: SSHAT, FNYEAQ (reference sequence). J gave up 4 bases and V 1 base, and 5 bases lay outside the gene matches. The CDR3 loop spans 15 amino acids. The CDR3 loop reads CASSLGTGSRETQYF. The CDR3 nucleotides read TGTGCCAGCAGCTTAGGGACAGGGTCCCGAGAGACCCAGTACTTC.

The chain uses TRBV4-2 and TRBJ1-6; D is possibly TRBD1 (6 bases). Germline values: CDR1 LGHNA, CDR2 YNFKEQ. The CDR3 length is 15 residues. The ends were cut back, 0 bases at V and 7 bases at J, with 10 bases in the middle. This chain's CDR3 is CASSQDSTGNSPLHF. The CDR3, as DNA: TGTGCCAGCAGCCAAGACAGCACAGGGAATTCACCCCTCCACTTT.

Written as DNA, the CDR3 is TGTGCCAGCTCACTAAAACAGAACCCCTATAATTCACCCCTCCACTTT. Amino acid sequence: CASSLKQNPYNSPLHF. V is TRBV18 and J is TRBJ1-6, with D uncertain. The ends were cut back, 4 bases at V and 2 bases at J, with 12 bases in the middle. Germline-derived CDR1 and CDR2 are KGHSH and LQKENI. The CDR3 is 16 residues long.

The chain has TRBV5-1 and TRBJ1-1; D is possibly TRBD1 (6 bases). The length of the CDR3 is 16 residues. V was pared by 0 bases and J by 3 bases, with 15 bases between. CDR1 is SGHRS and CDR2 is YFSETQ in the germline V gene. The CDR3 protein is CASSLGSVAGDTEAFF. In nucleotides, the CDR3 is TGCGCCAGCAGCTTGGGCTCTGTGGCAGGGGACACTGAAGCTTTCTTT.

On this clone: A junction end diverges from the germline sequence, so it may reflect a read error. This rearrangement joins TRBV6-5 to TRBJ2-1; tentative D call: TRBD2 (6 bases). This CDR3 has 14 residues. Germline values: CDR1 MNHEY, CDR2 SVGAGI. Here the CDR3 reads CVSNGGSSYNEQFF. Here the CDR3 DNA reads TGTGTCAGCAATGGGGGGAGCTCCTACAATGAGCAGTTCTTC.